The clone carrying this T cell receptor beta chain was detected only a few times. In TCRdb, the PCR reads were re-called with MiXCR into one record per CDR3 protein. Of approximately 90,000 distinct CDR3 sequences in the sample, about 21% were seen once. Trimming cost V 8 bases and J 2 bases, with 10 bases left between them. Per the germline V gene, CDR1 is PRHDT and CDR2 is FYEKMQ (reference sequence). CDR3 length: 12 amino acids. The entry originates in a study of molecular identifiers for immune sequencing clone quantification. The source is a human donor in good health. Some libraries in this study had Jurkat cell RNA spiked in. The sample taken for sequencing was naive CD8+ T cells from blood, with Jurkat cell RNA spiked in. Documented subset: FACS-sorted CD8+CD4-CCR7+CD45RA+ naive T cells. The genes are TRBV13 and TRBJ2-7, with D perhaps TRBD1 or TRBD2 (6 bases each). In DNA, the CDR3 is TGTGCCAGCGGGGGGCTCGCCTACGAGCAGTACTTC. Protein sequence: CASGGLAYEQYF. Full variable domain (rest looked up from reference TRBV13 and TRBJ2-7): AAGVIQSPRHLIKEKRETATLKCYPIPRHDTVYWYQQGPGQDPQFLISFYEKMQSDKGSIPDRFSAQQFSDYHSELNMSSLELGDSALYFCASGGLAYEQYFGPGTRLTVT.